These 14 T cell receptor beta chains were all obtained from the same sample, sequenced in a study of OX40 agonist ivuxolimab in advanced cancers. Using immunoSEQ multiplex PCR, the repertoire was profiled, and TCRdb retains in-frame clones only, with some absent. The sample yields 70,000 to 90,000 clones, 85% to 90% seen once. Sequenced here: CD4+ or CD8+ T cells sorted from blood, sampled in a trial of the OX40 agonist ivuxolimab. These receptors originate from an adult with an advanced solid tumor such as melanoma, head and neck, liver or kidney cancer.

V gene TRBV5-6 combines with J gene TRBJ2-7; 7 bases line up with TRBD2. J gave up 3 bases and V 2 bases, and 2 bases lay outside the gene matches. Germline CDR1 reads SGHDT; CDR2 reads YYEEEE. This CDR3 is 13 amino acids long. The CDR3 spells CASSFGGSYEQYF. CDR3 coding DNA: TGTGCCAGCAGCTTCGGGGGGAGCTACGAGCAGTACTTC.

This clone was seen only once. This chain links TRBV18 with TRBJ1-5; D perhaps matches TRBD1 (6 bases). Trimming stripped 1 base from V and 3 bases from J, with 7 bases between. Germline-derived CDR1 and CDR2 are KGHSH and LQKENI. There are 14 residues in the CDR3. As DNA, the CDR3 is TGTGCCAGCTCACCACAGGGGGACAATCAGCCCCAGCATTTT. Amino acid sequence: CASSPQGDNQPQHF.

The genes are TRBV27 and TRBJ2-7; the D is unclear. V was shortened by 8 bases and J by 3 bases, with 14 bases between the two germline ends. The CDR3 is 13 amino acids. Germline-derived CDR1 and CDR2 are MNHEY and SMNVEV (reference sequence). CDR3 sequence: CASGTSLYYEQYF. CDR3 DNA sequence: TGTGCCAGCGGTACCTCCCTTTACTACGAGCAGTACTTC.

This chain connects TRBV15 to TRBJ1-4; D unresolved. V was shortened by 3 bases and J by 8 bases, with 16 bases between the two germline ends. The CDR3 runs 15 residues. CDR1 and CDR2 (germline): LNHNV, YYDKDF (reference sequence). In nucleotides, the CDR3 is TGTGCCACCAGCAGTTCCGGGTCCCCGAACGAAAAACTGTTTTTT. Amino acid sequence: CATSSSGSPNEKLFF.

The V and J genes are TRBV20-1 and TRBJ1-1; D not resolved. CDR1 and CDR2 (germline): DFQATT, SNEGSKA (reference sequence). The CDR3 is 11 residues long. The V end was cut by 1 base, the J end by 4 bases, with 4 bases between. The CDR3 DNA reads TGCAGTGCTAGAGGACCCACTGAAGCTTTCTTT. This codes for CSARGPTEAFF.

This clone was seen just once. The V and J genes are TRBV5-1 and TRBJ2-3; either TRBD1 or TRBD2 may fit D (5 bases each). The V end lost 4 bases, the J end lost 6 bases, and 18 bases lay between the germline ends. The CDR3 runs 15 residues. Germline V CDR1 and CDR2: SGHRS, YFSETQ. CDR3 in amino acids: CASSQSGTWGDTQYF. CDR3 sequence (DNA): TGCGCCAGCAGCCAGAGCGGTACCTGGGGGGATACGCAGTATTTT. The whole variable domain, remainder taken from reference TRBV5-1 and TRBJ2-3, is KAGVTQTPRYLIKTRGQQVTLSCSPISGHRSVSWYQQTPGQGLQFLFEYFSETQRNKGNFPGRFSGRQFSNSRSEMNVSTLELGDSALYLCASSQSGTWGDTQYFGPGTRLTVL.

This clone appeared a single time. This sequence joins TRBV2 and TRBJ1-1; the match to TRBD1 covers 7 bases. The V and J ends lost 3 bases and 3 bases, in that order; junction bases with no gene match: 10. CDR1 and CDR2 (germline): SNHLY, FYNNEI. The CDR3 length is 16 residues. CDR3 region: CASSEGPTGWDTEAFF. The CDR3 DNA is TGTGCCAGCAGTGAGGGTCCGACAGGGTGGGACACTGAAGCTTTCTTT.

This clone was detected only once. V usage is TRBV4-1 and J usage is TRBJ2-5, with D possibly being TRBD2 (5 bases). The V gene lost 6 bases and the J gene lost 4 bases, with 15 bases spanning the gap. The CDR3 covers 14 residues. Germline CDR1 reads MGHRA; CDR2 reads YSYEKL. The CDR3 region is CASSLSRAGETQYF. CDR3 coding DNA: TGCGCCAGCAGTCTTTCTAGGGCGGGAGAGACCCAGTACTTC.

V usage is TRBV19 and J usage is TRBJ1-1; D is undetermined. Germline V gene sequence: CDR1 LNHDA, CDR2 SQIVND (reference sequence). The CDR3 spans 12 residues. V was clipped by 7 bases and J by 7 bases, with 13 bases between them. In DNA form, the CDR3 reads TGTGCCAGTATAGGACGGCACTATGAAGCTTTCTTT. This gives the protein CASIGRHYEAFF.

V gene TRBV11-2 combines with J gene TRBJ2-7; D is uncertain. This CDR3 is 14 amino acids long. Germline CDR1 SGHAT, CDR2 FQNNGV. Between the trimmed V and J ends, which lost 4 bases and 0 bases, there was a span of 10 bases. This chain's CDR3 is CASSSPMGSYEQYF. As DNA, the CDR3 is TGTGCCAGCAGCTCCCCGATGGGCTCCTACGAGCAGTACTTC.

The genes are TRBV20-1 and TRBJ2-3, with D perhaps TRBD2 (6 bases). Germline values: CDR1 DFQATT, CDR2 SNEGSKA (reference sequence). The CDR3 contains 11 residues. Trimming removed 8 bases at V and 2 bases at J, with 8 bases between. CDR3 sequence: CSSGFTDTQYF. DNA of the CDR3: TGCAGTAGCGGGTTCACAGATACGCAGTATTTT.

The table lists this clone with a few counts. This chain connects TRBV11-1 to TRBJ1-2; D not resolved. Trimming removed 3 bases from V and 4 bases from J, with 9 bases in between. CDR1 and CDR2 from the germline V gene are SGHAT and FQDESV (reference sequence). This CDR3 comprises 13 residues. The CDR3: CASSLTGIYGYTF. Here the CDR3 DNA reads TGTGCCAGCAGCTTGACGGGAATCTATGGCTACACCTTC.

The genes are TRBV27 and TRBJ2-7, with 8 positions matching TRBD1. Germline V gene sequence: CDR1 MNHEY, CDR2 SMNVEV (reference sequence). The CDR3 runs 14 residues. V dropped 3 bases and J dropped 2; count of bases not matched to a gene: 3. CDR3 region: CASSFDRGAYEQYF. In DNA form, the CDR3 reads TGTGCCAGCAGTTTTGACAGGGGAGCCTACGAGCAGTACTTC.

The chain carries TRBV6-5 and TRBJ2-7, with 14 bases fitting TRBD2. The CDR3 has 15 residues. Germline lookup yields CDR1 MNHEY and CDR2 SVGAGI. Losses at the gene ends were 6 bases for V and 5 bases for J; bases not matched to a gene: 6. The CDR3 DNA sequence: TGTGCCAGCAGCCGTGGGACTAGCGGGAGAAACGAGCAGTACTTC. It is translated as CASSRGTSGRNEQYF.